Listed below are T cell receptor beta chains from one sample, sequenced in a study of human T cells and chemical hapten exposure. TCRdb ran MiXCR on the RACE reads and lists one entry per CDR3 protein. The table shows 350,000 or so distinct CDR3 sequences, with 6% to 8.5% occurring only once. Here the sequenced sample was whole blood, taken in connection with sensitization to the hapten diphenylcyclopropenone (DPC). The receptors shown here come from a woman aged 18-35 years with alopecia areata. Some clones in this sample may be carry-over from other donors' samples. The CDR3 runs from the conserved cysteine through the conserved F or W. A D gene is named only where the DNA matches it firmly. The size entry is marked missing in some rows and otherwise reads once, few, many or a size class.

cdr3_aa: CSVEDGGETQYF
cdr3_nt: TGCAGCGTTGAAGACGGGGGAGAGACCCAGTACTTC
d_call: NA
j_call: TRBJ2-5
clone_size: few
v_call: TRBV29-1

cdr3_aa: CASSPSGGASADTQYF
cdr3_nt: TGTGCCAGCAGCCCTAGCGGGGGGGCGTCCGCAGATACGCAGTATTTT
d_call: TRBD2
j_call: TRBJ2-3
clone_size: NA
v_call: TRBV12-3/TRBV12-4

cdr3_aa: CASSYDRGHTEAFF
cdr3_nt: TGTGCCAGCAGCTATGACAGGGGTCACACTGAAGCTTTCTTT
d_call: TRBD1
j_call: TRBJ1-1
clone_size: NA
v_call: TRBV12-3/TRBV12-4

cdr3_aa: CAISGAFYNSPLHF
cdr3_nt: TGTGCCATCTCGGGGGCGTTCTATAATTCACCCCTCCACTTT
d_call: NA
j_call: TRBJ1-6
clone_size: many
v_call: TRBV10-3

cdr3_aa: CAIRAGSNTGELFF
cdr3_nt: TGTGCCATCAGGGCAGGATCGAACACCGGGGAGCTGTTTTTT
d_call: NA
j_call: TRBJ2-2
clone_size: NA
v_call: TRBV10-3

cdr3_aa: CASSPAPIPNTIYF
cdr3_nt: TGTGCCAGCAGCCCCGCCCCTATCCCAAACACCATATATTTT
d_call: NA
j_call: TRBJ1-3
clone_size: few
v_call: TRBV7-2

cdr3_aa: CASSQLLAGYEQYF
cdr3_nt: TGTGCCAGCAGCCAATTACTAGCGGGCTACGAGCAGTACTTC
d_call: TRBD2
j_call: TRBJ2-7
clone_size: many
v_call: TRBV3-1

cdr3_aa: CSVEAPGQGSSPGELFF
cdr3_nt: TGCAGCGTTGAAGCCCCGGGTCAGGGCAGTTCTCCCGGGGAGCTGTTTTTT
d_call: NA
j_call: TRBJ2-2
clone_size: NA
v_call: TRBV29-1

cdr3_aa: CASSEFLEFPHGYTF
cdr3_nt: TGTGCCAGCAGTGAATTTCTGGAGTTCCCCCATGGCTACACCTTC
d_call: NA
j_call: TRBJ1-2
clone_size: few
v_call: TRBV25-1

cdr3_aa: CASSRGTGGRSWTQYF
cdr3_nt: TGTGCCAGCAGCCGGGGGACAGGGGGCCGGTCTTGGACGCAGTATTTT
d_call: TRBD1
j_call: TRBJ2-3
clone_size: many
v_call: TRBV5-6

cdr3_aa: CASSYISGGLSEQYF
cdr3_nt: TGTGCCAGCAGTTATATTAGCGGGGGCCTGAGCGAGCAGTACTTC
d_call: TRBD2
j_call: TRBJ2-7
clone_size: few
v_call: TRBV6-2/TRBV6-3

cdr3_aa: CASSYNWNTEAFF
cdr3_nt: TGTGCCAGCAGCTATAACTGGAACACTGAAGCTTTCTTT
d_call: NA
j_call: TRBJ1-1
clone_size: few
v_call: TRBV6-2/TRBV6-3

cdr3_aa: CASSDSGGIDTQYF
cdr3_nt: TGCGCCAGCAGCGACAGCGGGGGCATAGATACGCAGTATTTT
d_call: TRBD2
j_call: TRBJ2-3
clone_size: few
v_call: TRBV5-1

cdr3_aa: CSVLLASHEQFF
cdr3_nt: TGCAGCGTTCTTTTAGCTAGTCACGAGCAGTTCTTC
d_call: NA
j_call: TRBJ2-1
clone_size: NA
v_call: TRBV29-1

cdr3_aa: CASSVLAGASEQYF
cdr3_nt: TGTGCCAGCAGTGTCTTAGCGGGGGCGTCCGAGCAGTACTTC
d_call: TRBD2
j_call: TRBJ2-7
clone_size: NA
v_call: TRBV27

cdr3_aa: CASSVEVGDGELFF
cdr3_nt: TGTGCCAGCAGCGTAGAGGTGGGGGACGGGGAGCTGTTTTTT
d_call: NA
j_call: TRBJ2-2
clone_size: few
v_call: TRBV9

cdr3_aa: CASSESNGYTF
cdr3_nt: TGTGCCAGCAGTGAAAGTAATGGCTACACCTTC
d_call: NA
j_call: TRBJ1-2
clone_size: NA
v_call: TRBV6-1

cdr3_aa: CASRFSGGATDTQYF
cdr3_nt: TGTGCCAGCAGATTTAGCGGGGGGGCTACAGATACGCAGTATTTT
d_call: TRBD2
j_call: TRBJ2-3
clone_size: NA
v_call: TRBV5-5

cdr3_aa: CSVEDLRTGTQETQYF
cdr3_nt: TGCAGCGTTGAAGATTTGAGGACAGGGACTCAAGAGACCCAGTACTTC
d_call: TRBD1
j_call: TRBJ2-5
clone_size: few
v_call: TRBV29-1

cdr3_aa: CASSPGQLPYEQYF
cdr3_nt: TGTGCCAGCTCACCGGGACAGTTACCCTACGAGCAGTACTTC
d_call: TRBD1
j_call: TRBJ2-7
clone_size: few
v_call: TRBV18

cdr3_aa: CASRLSYEQYF
cdr3_nt: TGCGCCAGCAGACTCTCCTACGAGCAGTACTTC
d_call: NA
j_call: TRBJ2-7
clone_size: NA
v_call: TRBV5-1

cdr3_aa: CASSLGGALNEKLFF
cdr3_nt: TGTGCCAGCAGCTTAGGAGGGGCCCTTAATGAAAAACTGTTTTTT
d_call: NA
j_call: TRBJ1-4
clone_size: few
v_call: TRBV11-2

cdr3_aa: CASNLRPEGAGSTEAFF
cdr3_nt: TGTGCCAGTAACCTTCGCCCCGAGGGGGCGGGGAGCACTGAAGCTTTCTTT
d_call: TRBD1
j_call: TRBJ1-1
clone_size: few
v_call: TRBV13

cdr3_aa: CGSRAGGNTGELFF
cdr3_nt: TGCGGATCTCGAGCGGGGGGGAACACCGGGGAGCTGTTTTTT
d_call: TRBD2
j_call: TRBJ2-2
clone_size: many
v_call: TRBV20-1

cdr3_aa: CASSLILIGGISGNTIYF
cdr3_nt: TGTGCCAGCAGCTTAATCCTAATTGGGGGGATCTCTGGAAACACCATATATTTT
d_call: NA
j_call: TRBJ1-3
clone_size: few
v_call: TRBV7-2

cdr3_aa: CASSGTGAANEQFF
cdr3_nt: TGTGCCAGCAGCGGGACAGGGGCCGCCAATGAACAGTTTTTT
d_call: TRBD1
j_call: TRBJ1-4
clone_size: many
v_call: TRBV5-6

cdr3_aa: CASSYGLINEKLFF
cdr3_nt: TGTGCCAGCAGTTACGGTCTGATTAATGAAAAACTGTTTTTT
d_call: NA
j_call: TRBJ1-4
clone_size: few
v_call: TRBV6-6

cdr3_aa: CASSLPGGGGTLDTQYF
cdr3_nt: TGTGCCAGCAGCCTTCCCGGGGGCGGGGGAACCTTGGATACGCAGTATTTT
d_call: NA
j_call: TRBJ2-3
clone_size: once
v_call: TRBV5-5

cdr3_aa: CASSIYQDTQYF
cdr3_nt: TGTGCCAGCAGTATATATCAGGATACGCAGTATTTT
d_call: NA
j_call: TRBJ2-3
clone_size: few
v_call: TRBV12-3/TRBV12-4